This TCR beta chain was profiled in a study of blood T cell repertoires in COVID-19. Study overall: Spain, Italy and the United States supplied samples that represented acute and convalescent COVID-19.

The authors' processing: For nucleated cells, counts were estimated from reference gene primer amplification. The method was immunoSEQ multiplex PCR; TCRdb's version includes in-frame clones alone and lacks a portion of them. V, J and clone size are those of that table, while D and trimming were read from the DNA. The repertoire consists of approximately 85,000 clones, with about nine tenths occurring once and the leading ten covering roughly 2.1%. Trimming stripped 1 base from V and 5 bases from J, with 14 bases between. Germline assignment: CDR1 SGHTA and CDR2 FQGNSA. There are 15 residues in the CDR3.

The V gene is TRBV7-2, the J gene TRBJ2-5; D gene uncertain. The clonotype comes from a man aged 50-60 years with acute or convalescent COVID-19. Sequenced sample: peripheral blood. CDR3 nucleotides: TGTGCCAGCAGCTTAGTCGGCAAGGTCAGGGAGACCCAGTACTTC. It yields the protein CASSLVGKVRETQYF.